The 28 T cell receptor beta chains below all came from one sample that was sequenced in a study of OX40 agonist ivuxolimab in advanced cancers. The table came from immunoSEQ multiplex PCR; TCRdb's copy has only in-frame clones and leaves some out. The sample carries tens of thousands of clones, roughly 90% recorded once. The sequencing used CD4+ or CD8+ T cells sorted from blood, collected in a trial of the OX40 agonist ivuxolimab. These TCRs come from an adult with an advanced solid tumor such as melanoma, head and neck, liver or kidney cancer.

The chain has TRBV30 and TRBJ2-3; 7 nucleotides line up with TRBD2. Germline CDR1 reads GTSNPN; CDR2 reads SVGIG (reference sequence). V was pared by 0 bases and J by 2 bases, with 2 bases of the junction left unmatched. The CDR3 runs to 14 residues. Written as DNA, the CDR3 is TGTGCCTGGAGTGTAGCGGGGATCACAGATACGCAGTATTTT. This translates into CAWSVAGITDTQYF.

This chain uses TRBV4-3 with TRBJ1-5, with 7 nucleotides matching TRBD1. This CDR3 is built from 18 residues. V lost 0 bases, J lost 0 bases, and 8 bases stayed unmatched. The V gene's germline CDR1 is LGHNA and CDR2 YSLEER. The DNA for the CDR3 is TGCGCCAGCAGCCAAGATTGGGTCGGGACAGATAGCAATCAGCCCCAGCATTTT. This sequence encodes CASSQDWVGTDSNQPQHF.

The rearrangement links TRBV10-2 to TRBJ1-1; D remains ambiguous. Trimming left V 2 bases short and J 3 bases short, with 10 bases between. The CDR3 runs 14 residues. Germline V lookup: CDR1 WSHSY, CDR2 SAAADI. The CDR3 reads CASSEGWAHTEAFF. The CDR3, as DNA: TGCGCCAGCAGTGAGGGTTGGGCCCACACTGAAGCTTTCTTT.

The chain couples TRBV7-6 to TRBJ2-1, with 10 bases that match TRBD2. Looked up from germline, CDR1 is SGHVS and CDR2 is FNYEAQ. The V and J ends lost 3 bases and 1 base, in that order; junction bases with no gene match: 15. The CDR3 sequence is 20 residues long. CDR3 region: CASSFPPSGSRGLSYNEQFF. CDR3 nucleotides: TGTGCCAGCAGCTTCCCGCCTAGCGGGAGTAGAGGTCTTTCCTACAATGAGCAGTTCTTC.

The rearrangement uses TRBV14 and TRBJ2-1, with TRBD2 identical over 10 bases. V lost 1 base, J lost 9 bases, and 12 bases stayed unmatched. This CDR3 region has 17 residues. Germline CDR1 and CDR2: SGHDN and FVKESK. The CDR3 DNA reads as TGTGCCAGCAGCCAAGGATCGCGAACTAGCGGGATTCTTGAGCAGTTCTTC. Translating it yields CASSQGSRTSGILEQFF.

The V gene is TRBV15, the J gene TRBJ1-5; a possible D gene is TRBD1 (6 bases). The CDR3 covers 14 residues. Trimming removed 4 bases from V and 2 bases from J, with 9 bases in between. Per the germline V gene, CDR1 is LNHNV and CDR2 is YYDKDF (reference sequence). The CDR3 nucleotides read TGTGCCACCAGCATAAGGGGGGGCAATCAGCCCCAGCATTTT. It specifies CATSIRGGNQPQHF.

This clone was observed a single time. The V and J genes are TRBV25-1 and TRBJ1-5; no reliable D call. The CDR3 totals 13 residues. V was shortened by 1 base and J by 0 bases, with 1 base between the two germline ends. Germline CDR1 and CDR2: MGHDK and SYGVNS. CDR3 DNA: TGTGCCAGCAGTGAATTTAGCAATCAGCCCCAGCATTTT. Amino acid sequence: CASSEFSNQPQHF.

The chain joins TRBV11-3 to TRBJ2-1; no definite D call. The CDR3 has 13 amino acids. From germline, CDR1 is SGHNT and CDR2 YENEEA. V shed 3 bases and J shed 0 bases, with 3 bases lying between them. The CDR3 DNA is TGTGCCAGCAGCTTGGACTCCTACAATGAGCAGTTCTTC. Encoded protein: CASSLDSYNEQFF.

The chain carries TRBV6-6 and TRBJ1-2; D call uncertain. V was shortened by 5 bases and J by 4 bases, with 17 bases between the two germline ends. The CDR3 loop spans 15 amino acids. The germline gives CDR1 MNHNY, CDR2 SVGAGI (reference sequence). In DNA, the CDR3 is TGTGCCAGCAGTGCTCCCGGACGGGTCTTCTATGGCTACACCTTC. Translation: CASSAPGRVFYGYTF.

The chain links TRBV30 to TRBJ1-5; D might be TRBD1 (6 bases). The CDR3 runs 16 residues. V gave up 3 bases and J gave up 5 bases, with 20 bases separating them. Germline V gene sequence: CDR1 GTSNPN, CDR2 SVGIG (reference sequence). The CDR3 spells CAWRDRDGQTYQPQHF. The CDR3 coding sequence is TGTGCCTGGAGAGACCGAGATGGACAGACGTATCAGCCCCAGCATTTT.

V usage is TRBV30 and J usage is TRBJ1-4; a weak D match, TRBD1 (6 bases). Trimming left V 2 bases short and J 11 bases short, with 12 bases between. Germline V gene data show CDR1 as GTSNPN and CDR2 as SVGIG (reference sequence). CDR3 length: 12 residues. For the CDR3, the DNA is TGTGCCTGGAGTATACCAGGGGCGAAACTGTTTTTT. Translating it yields CAWSIPGAKLFF.

The chain uses TRBV27 and TRBJ1-5; the D is unclear. This CDR3 has 14 residues. Per the germline V gene, CDR1 is MNHEY and CDR2 is SMNVEV (reference sequence). V was shortened by 3 bases and J by 5 bases, with 11 bases between the two germline ends. CDR3 bases: TGTGCCAGCAGTTTGTTGGGTCTGGATCAGCCCCAGCATTTT. Its translation is CASSLLGLDQPQHF.

The CDR3 spells CASRPASSYNSPLHF. The CDR3 DNA sequence: TGTGCCAGCAGACCCGCCAGCTCCTATAATTCACCCCTCCACTTT. The V gene is TRBV28, the J gene TRBJ1-6, with D unclear. Trimming took 6 bases from V and 0 from J, leaving 9 bases between them. The CDR3 runs 15 residues. CDR1 MDHEN and CDR2 SYDVKM come from the germline V gene. Filled out from reference TRBV28 and TRBJ1-6, the complete variable domain reads DVKVTQSSRYLVKRTGEKVFLECVQDMDHENMFWYRQDPGLGLRLIYFSYDVKMKEKGDIPEGYSVSREKKERFSLILESASTNQTSMYLCASRPASSYNSPLHFGNGTRLTVT.

J is TRBJ1-6 and V is TRBV28; D is ambiguous. V gave up 1 base and J gave up 7 bases, with 11 bases separating them. From germline, CDR1 is MDHEN and CDR2 SYDVKM. The CDR3 spans 15 residues. In nucleotides, the CDR3 is TGTGCCAGCAGTTTATACGGGGTCCGAAATTCACCCCTCCACTTT. The encoded protein is CASSLYGVRNSPLHF.

CDR3 DNA sequence: TGTGCCAGTGGACCGTACTCTGGAAACACCATATATTTT. Its translation is CASGPYSGNTIYF. V is TRBV19 and J is TRBJ1-3, with D unresolved. This CDR3 comprises 13 residues. Per the germline V gene, CDR1 is LNHDA and CDR2 is SQIVND (reference sequence). Trimming removed 8 bases at V and 0 bases at J, with 8 bases between.

The rearrangement links TRBV12-5 to TRBJ2-2; TRBD2 matches 11 bases. This CDR3 is 16 amino acids long. The trim removed 6 bases at V and 4 bases at J, leaving 7 bases unmatched. CDR1 is LGHNT and CDR2 is FRNRAP in the germline V gene. Here the CDR3 reads CASGTASGGFTGELFF. CDR3 DNA sequence: TGTGCTAGTGGGACCGCTAGCGGGGGGTTCACCGGGGAGCTGTTTTTT.

The table lists this clone with a few counts. The rearrangement joins TRBV30 to TRBJ1-5; D is unresolved. The CDR3 has 13 amino acids. V dropped 4 bases and J dropped 7 bases, with 14 bases sitting between them. Germline lookup yields CDR1 GTSNPN and CDR2 SVGIG (reference sequence). The CDR3 coding sequence is TGTGCCTGGAATTACGGCCCGGGGCAGCCCCAGCATTTT. This gives the protein CAWNYGPGQPQHF. Supplemented by reference TRBV30 and TRBJ1-5, the full variable domain reads SQTIHQWPATLVQPVGSPLSLECTVEGTSNPNLYWYRQAAGRGLQLLFYSVGIGQISSEVPQNLSASRPQDRQFILSSKKLLLSDSGFYLCAWNYGPGQPQHFGDGTRLSIL.

This clone occurred a few times. This rearrangement joins TRBV4-3 to TRBJ2-5; D not certain. CDR3 length: 13 amino acids. Germline assignment: CDR1 LGHNA and CDR2 YSLEER. V was trimmed by 1 base and J by 2 bases, leaving 5 bases between them. CDR3 sequence (DNA): TGCGCCAGCAGCCAAGGCCCGCAAGAGACCCAGTACTTC. This sequence encodes CASSQGPQETQYF.

The chain links TRBV23-1 to TRBJ1-1; tentative D call: TRBD1 (5 bases). TRBV23-1 is an open reading frame, and its role is uncertain. The CDR3 has 15 residues. V shed 0 bases and J shed 1 base, with 9 bases lying between them. The CDR3, as DNA: TGCGCCAGCAGTCAATCGCACAGGCAGAACACTGAAGCTTTCTTT. This codes for CASSQSHRQNTEAFF.

The chain recombines TRBV7-8 with TRBJ2-7; D not certain. The CDR3 covers 14 residues. Trimming stripped 1 base from V and 9 bases from J, with 16 bases between. Germline CDR1 and CDR2: SGHVS and FQNEAQ. CDR3 loop: CASSLVEQLSWQYV. The CDR3 coding sequence is TGTGCCAGCAGCTTAGTTGAACAGCTTTCGTGGCAGTACGTC.

This clone has just one count. The chain has TRBV7-9 and TRBJ2-5; 8 bases align to TRBD2. The J segment lost 4 bases and the V segment lost 1 base, leaving 5 bases of the junction unmatched. This CDR3 region has 15 residues. The germline V gene encodes CDR1 SEHNR and CDR2 FQNEAQ (reference sequence). The CDR3 protein is CASSLVGGAGETQYF. Written as DNA, the CDR3 is TGTGCCAGCAGCTTAGTCGGGGGGGCCGGAGAGACCCAGTACTTC.

The rearrangement uses TRBV28 and TRBJ2-7; TRBD2 agrees at 7 bases. Germline CDR1 MDHEN, CDR2 SYDVKM. CDR3 length: 13 residues. The V segment lost 3 bases and the J segment 12 bases; nucleotides outside the gene matches: 11. This chain's CDR3 is CASSFGNVGGTYF. DNA for the CDR3: TGTGCCAGCAGTTTCGGAAACGTCGGGGGGACGTACTTC. Using reference TRBV28 and TRBJ2-7 for the parts outside the CDR3, the full variable domain is DVKVTQSSRYLVKRTGEKVFLECVQDMDHENMFWYRQDPGLGLRLIYFSYDVKMKEKGDIPEGYSVSREKKERFSLILESASTNQTSMYLCASSFGNVGGTYFGPGTRLTVT.

The V gene is TRBV7-9, the J gene TRBJ1-1; no clear D gene. This CDR3 region has 15 residues. Germline CDR1 is SEHNR and CDR2 is FQNEAQ (reference sequence). Trimming removed 1 base at V and 0 bases at J, with 9 bases between. CDR3 residues: CASSLGQIMNTEAFF. Written as DNA, the CDR3 is TGTGCCAGCAGCTTAGGCCAGATCATGAACACTGAAGCTTTCTTT.

In this sample, this clone turned up once. The gene calls are TRBV4-1 and TRBJ2-7; no clear D. The CDR3 covers 13 residues. V was clipped by 0 bases and J by 6 bases, with 9 bases between them. Germline V gene lookup returns CDR1 MGHRA and CDR2 YSYEKL. Written as DNA, the CDR3 is TGCGCCAGCAGCCAAGAGAAAGGCTTCGAGCAGTACTTC. Residues: CASSQEKGFEQYF.

This chain links TRBV7-9 with TRBJ2-3, with TRBD1 identical over 8 bases. Losses at the gene ends were 4 bases for V and 4 bases for J; bases not matched to a gene: 4. The CDR3 runs 14 residues. In germline, CDR1 is SEHNR, CDR2 FQNEAQ (reference sequence). The CDR3 DNA sequence: TGTGCCAGCAGCTATCAGGGGGCCGCAGATACGCAGTATTTT. Amino acids: CASSYQGAADTQYF.

The chain recombines TRBV19 with TRBJ1-5, with a possible D match to TRBD1 (6 bases). V lost 3 bases, J lost 0 bases, and 9 bases lay in between. The CDR3 contains 15 residues. Germline V lookup: CDR1 LNHDA, CDR2 SQIVND (reference sequence). The CDR3 sequence: CASSMGHYSNQPQHF. CDR3 sequence (DNA): TGTGCCAGTAGTATGGGACATTATAGCAATCAGCCCCAGCATTTT.

The gene calls are TRBV28 and TRBJ1-2, with D perhaps matching TRBD1 (5 bases). Germline V lookup: CDR1 MDHEN, CDR2 SYDVKM. The CDR3 contains 14 residues. Trimming took 5 bases from V and 3 from J, leaving 13 bases between them. CDR3 protein: CASSEGARDYGYTF. The DNA for the CDR3 is TGTGCCAGCAGTGAAGGGGCGCGGGACTATGGCTACACCTTC.

The chain employs TRBV6-1 and TRBJ2-7; D gene uncertain. Between the trimmed V and J ends, which lost 2 bases and 1 base, there was a span of 9 bases. Per the germline V gene, CDR1 is MNHNS and CDR2 is SASEGT. The CDR3 loop spans 14 amino acids. CDR3 loop: CASSEWKVSYEQYF. DNA for the CDR3: TGTGCCAGCAGTGAATGGAAGGTTTCCTACGAGCAGTACTTC.